This T cell receptor beta chain came from a study of early T cells in non-severe SARS-CoV-2 infection. Study context: RNA in bulk from unsorted whole blood was sequenced, and chains were unpaired. General study results and limits: VDJdb matching favored anti-spike CD8 responses, missing private and CD4 specificities.

With respect to this clonotype: Its antigen is not identified.

CDR3 size: 15 residues. Germline V gene sequence: CDR1 MRHNA, CDR2 SNTAGT. V was pared by 10 bases and J by 1 base, with 20 bases between. Attachment of unique molecular identifiers to individual cDNA molecules was performed. TCRdb used MiXCR to reprocess the 5' RACE reads, holding one entry per CDR3 protein. The table has about 98,000 distinct CDR3 sequences, roughly 11% seen once; the top ten hold approximately 5%. The receptor was isolated from an adult who was a healthcare worker with PCR-confirmed SARS-CoV-2 infection or an uninfected control (not recorded which). The sequenced sample consisted of whole blood. The rearrangement links TRBV6-4 to TRBJ2-7, with D perhaps assigned TRBD1 or TRBD2 (6 bases each). The CDR3 DNA sequence: TGTGCCAACCCGGAGGGTGAGGACAGATCCTACGAGCAGTACTTC. Translated, it gives CANPEGEDRSYEQYF.